This T cell receptor (beta chain) appears in the sequencing data of a study of T-cell memory formation after mild COVID-19 (dated by TCRdb to the early 2020s). As for the study more broadly: TCR sequence clusters from the two donors were largely donor specific. Longitudinal TCRalpha and TCRbeta repertoire sequencing tracked T-cell clones expanding and contracting after mild COVID-19 in two donors. The cohort was made up of two young adult volunteers, one female and one male, who were previously healthy. Overall results and qualifications from the work: From day 15 to 85, contracting clones showed balanced CD4/CD8 phenotypes, whereas a second wave of clones that expanded from day 15 to 37 leaned towards CD4+. Whether the second-wave clones peaking on day 37 were SARS-CoV-2 specific was not confirmed. The study included only a couple of mild cases, and larger cohorts that include severe cases with pre-infection samples were judged to be necessary. Contracting CD4+ clones were located mainly in the CM and EM memory subsets, whereas CD8+ clones were found to be enriched in EMRA. Some responding clones were detected in pre-infection memory, suggesting pre-existing cross-reactive memory T cells joined the SARS-CoV-2 response.

These reads were obtained on an Illumina NovaSeq 6000. TCRalpha and TCRbeta cDNA libraries were built by 5'RACE with constant-segment primers, adding sample barcodes and unique molecular identifiers. Trizol reagent was used to extract RNA from every sample. Amplification of the libraries took two PCR steps, and the second step added a second sample barcode plus Illumina TruSeq adapters. Sequencing of libraries was performed on an Illumina NovaSeq with 2 x 150 bp paired-end reads. Per the authors' processing: With migec v1.2.7, reads were demultiplexed and then collapsed into UMI-guided consensus sequences. Using mixcr v2.1.11, UMI consensuses were aligned to TRA and TRB V and J templates and then assembled into clonotypes. Expanded or contracted clonotypes were those called significant by both edgeR and NoisET, with noise models trained on biological replicates. edgeR calls used a false discovery rate-adjusted p below 0.01 and a log2 fold-change threshold of 1. PCA with hierarchical clustering of max-normalized trajectories of the 1000 most abundant clonotypes was used as exploratory dynamics analysis. Separately sequenced CD4+ and CD8+ repertoires were used to assign a CD4 or CD8 phenotype to each responding clone. TCRdb reran the public reads through fastp at Q25 and MiXCR, keeping productive beta chains. Under each unique CDR3 protein, matching rows form one entry showing the most common genes and DNA. TCRdb, not the original authors, processed these V and J calls. The sample records about 55,000 distinct CDR3 sequences, around 30% of which are singletons. The top ten constitute about 42% of the sample.

Ficoll-Paque density gradient centrifugation was used to isolate PBMCs. The trim is 0 bases for V and 5 bases for J, with a gap of 8 bases between the germline ends. The germline V gene gives CDR1 as SGHTA and CDR2 as FQGNSA. Spanning cysteine to phenylalanine, the CDR3 consists of 14 amino acids. Just CDR3 DNA is preserved here, 42 bases in frame from base 1. Comment on this clonotype: The antigen it recognizes is unknown. Base-call qualities are not available, and no considerably larger clone is one nucleotide away.

Material: PBMCs or a T cell subset sorted from them (not recorded which). The chain uses TRBV7-2 and TRBJ2-1, and perhaps TRBD1 as D gene, on 6 matching bases. The source is a man between 18 and 29 years old who had mild COVID-19 (a few samples of this study predate the infection). The sample titles of this study are shuffled in the database, so cell type and time point are left out; the donor was told from shared clones. The nucleotides read TGTGCCAGCAGCTTAGCTCAGGGGAACAATGAGCAGTTCTTC. It specifies CASSLAQGNNEQFF. Full variable domain (CDR3 extended with the reference TRBV7-2 and TRBJ2-1 proteins): GAGVSQSPSNKVTEKGKDVELRCDPISGHTALYWYRQSLGQGLEFLIYFQGNSAPDKSGLPSDRFSAERTGGSVSTLTIQRTQQEDSAVYLCASSLAQGNNEQFFGPGTRLTVL.